This T cell receptor beta chain was profiled in a study of a mutant IDH1 vaccine in newly diagnosed glioma. For the study at large: Treated individuals were about 62% male and approximately 40% female, averaging roughly 44 years of age. Patients had received radiotherapy, temozolomide, or both previously, most receiving both.

Time point here: week 11, during vaccination. Doses consisted of 300 ug of mutant IDH1 20-mer peptide each, paired with topical imiquimod. V gave up 9 bases and J gave up 4 bases; unmatched junction bases: 7. CDR3 length: 14 amino acids. CDR1 is LNHDA, CDR2 SQIVND, per germline (reference sequence). Remarks on this clone: The target antigen is unknown.

TCRdb's copy holds only in-frame clones and misses some; the assay was immunoSEQ multiplex PCR. The sample comprises 110,000 or so clones, under 90% of which are singletons, and under 0.8% rests with the top ten. Sequenced here: PBMCs, sampled from a glioma patient whose treatment included an IDH1 peptide vaccine. This sequence joins TRBV19 and TRBJ2-2, with 8 bases lining up with TRBD2. The receptor was derived from a woman between 45 and 65 years old with glioma. In nucleotides, the CDR3 is TGTGCCAGCCAGAGCGGGAGCGGCACCGGGGAGCTGTTTTTT. Its translation is CASQSGSGTGELFF.